The 3 T cell receptor beta chains below were found in one sample sequenced in a study of PD-L1 blockade in urothelial cancer. TCRdb's table, derived via immunoSEQ multiplex PCR, lists solely in-frame clones and lacks some. Counted here are approximately 70,000 clones, about 89% occurring once; the ten biggest clones make up less than 3.5%. The sample here was PBMCs, taken around atezolizumab (anti-PD-L1) treatment. The receptors here all came from a man between 60 and 70 years old with urothelial cancer.

Here the CDR3 reads CASSLGPPERSSYNEQFF. CDR3 coding DNA: TGTGCCAGCAGCTTAGGGCCCCCCGAGCGGAGCTCCTACAATGAGCAGTTCTTC. The genes are TRBV7-9 and TRBJ2-1, with D maybe TRBD2 (5 bases). CDR1 is SEHNR and CDR2 is FQNEAQ in the germline V gene (reference sequence). This CDR3 has 18 amino acids. V was cut by 1 base and J by 0 bases, with 16 bases left in between.

V and J are TRBV18 and TRBJ2-5; 14 nucleotides agree with TRBD2. V lost 6 bases and J lost 3; bases outside the gene matches: 9. CDR1 KGHSH and CDR2 LQKENI come from the germline V gene. This CDR3 spans 17 amino acids. This CDR3 reads CASSLGLAGALKETQYF. In DNA form, the CDR3 reads TGTGCCAGCTCCTTGGGACTAGCGGGAGCTCTTAAAGAGACCCAGTACTTC.

This clone was counted once. The CDR3 is CASSSSAYEQYF. The CDR3 coding sequence is TGTGCCAGCAGCTCTTCCGCCTACGAGCAGTACTTC. This sequence joins TRBV7-9 and TRBJ2-7, with D unclear. The germline V gene has CDR1 SEHNR and CDR2 FQNEAQ (reference sequence). The CDR3 loop spans 12 amino acids. V lost 4 bases to trimming and J lost 2 bases, with 6 bases between them. Supplemented by reference TRBV7-9 and TRBJ2-7, the full variable domain reads DTGVSQNPRHKITKRGQNVTFRCDPISEHNRLYWYRQTLGQGPEFLTYFQNEAQLEKSRLLSDRFSAERPKGSFSTLEIQRTEQGDSAMYLCASSSSAYEQYFGPGTRLTVT.